This T cell receptor (beta chain) appears in the sequencing data of a study of cytomegalovirus exposure and HLA in healthy donors. Some clones are missing from TCRdb's copy, which holds only in-frame ones; the method was immunoSEQ multiplex PCR. The table lists 110,000 to 150,000 clones, just over 85% of them singletons. The germline CDR1 and CDR2 sequences are SGHRS and YFSETQ. The J segment lost 1 base and the V segment lost 4 bases, leaving 1 base of the junction unmatched. This CDR3 has 14 amino acids. The clonotype comes from a woman aged 18-30 years in good health and CMV-seropositive. The chain is built from TRBV5-1 and TRBJ2-7; 11 bases fit TRBD2. Sequenced: PBMCs. The CDR3 DNA sequence: TGCGCCAGCAGCCTAGCGGGGGGATCCTACGAGCAGTACTTC. Translated, it gives CASSLAGGSYEQYF. Combining the CDR3 with reference TRBV5-1 and TRBJ2-7 gives the whole variable domain KAGVTQTPRYLIKTRGQQVTLSCSPISGHRSVSWYQQTPGQGLQFLFEYFSETQRNKGNFPGRFSGRQFSNSRSEMNVSTLELGDSALYLCASSLAGGSYEQYFGPGTRLTVT.